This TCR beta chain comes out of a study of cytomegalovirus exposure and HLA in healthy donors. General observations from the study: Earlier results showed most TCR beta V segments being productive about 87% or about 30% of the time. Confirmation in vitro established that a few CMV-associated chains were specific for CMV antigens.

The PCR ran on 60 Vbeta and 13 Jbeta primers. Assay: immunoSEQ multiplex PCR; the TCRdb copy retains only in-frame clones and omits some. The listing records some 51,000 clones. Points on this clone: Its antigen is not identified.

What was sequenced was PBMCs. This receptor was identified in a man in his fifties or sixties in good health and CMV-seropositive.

As DNA, the CDR3 is TGCGCCAGCAGCCAAGCAGGGGCAGCGGGAGGCACAGATACGCAGTATTTT. This encodes CASSQAGAAGGTDTQYF. The V call is TRBV4-1, the J call TRBJ2-3, with 8 bases matching TRBD2. The germline V gene has CDR1 MGHRA and CDR2 YSYEKL. The length of the CDR3 is 17 residues. V shed 1 base and J 1 base; nucleotides not matched to a gene: 7.